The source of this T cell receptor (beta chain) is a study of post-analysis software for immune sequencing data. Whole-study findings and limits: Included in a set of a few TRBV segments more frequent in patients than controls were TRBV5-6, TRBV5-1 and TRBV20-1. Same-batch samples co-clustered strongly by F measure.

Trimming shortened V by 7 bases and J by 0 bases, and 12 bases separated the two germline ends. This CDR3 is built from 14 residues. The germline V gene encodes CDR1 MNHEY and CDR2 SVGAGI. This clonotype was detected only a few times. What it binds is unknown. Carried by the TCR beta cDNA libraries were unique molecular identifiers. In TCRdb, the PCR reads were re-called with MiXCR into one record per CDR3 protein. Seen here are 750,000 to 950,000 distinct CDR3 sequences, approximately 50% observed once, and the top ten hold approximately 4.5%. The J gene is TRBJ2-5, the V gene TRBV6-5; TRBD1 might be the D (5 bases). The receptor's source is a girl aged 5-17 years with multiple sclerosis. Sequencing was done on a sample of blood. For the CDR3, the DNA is TGTGCCAGCACACAGGACGATAACCAAGAGACCCAGTACTTC. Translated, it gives CASTQDDNQETQYF.